Below are 6 T cell receptor beta chains sequenced from a single sample in a study of cytomegalovirus exposure and HLA in healthy donors. This PCR relied on a set of 60 Vbeta primers and 13 Jbeta primers. Sequencing used immunoSEQ multiplex PCR; TCRdb keeps in-frame clones, though not all of them. The profile covers around 300,000 clones, with roughly 70% appearing a single time and about 2.1% taken by the ten largest. What was sequenced was PBMCs. All receptors come from a female donor in good health and CMV-seronegative.

This clone was recorded a few times. This sequence joins TRBV7-2 and TRBJ2-6, with 7 bases identical to TRBD1. Germline CDR1 reads SGHTA; CDR2 reads FQGNSA. Trimming at V came to 5 bases and at J to 4 bases, leaving 8 bases not matched to a gene. CDR3 size: 16 residues. CDR3 residues: CASSPQTGWGANVLTF. The CDR3 DNA reads TGTGCCAGCAGCCCCCAGACAGGGTGGGGGGCCAACGTCCTGACTTTC. The full variable domain, its missing parts supplied by reference TRBV7-2 and TRBJ2-6, is GAGVSQSPSNKVTEKGKDVELRCDPISGHTALYWYRQSLGQGLEFLIYFQGNSAPDKSGLPSDRFSAERTGGSVSTLTIQRTQQEDSAVYLCASSPQTGWGANVLTFGAGSRLTVL.

J is TRBJ2-7 and V is TRBV20-1, with D unclear. The CDR3 totals 11 residues. V shed 5 bases and J shed 6 bases, with 11 bases lying between them. Germline V gives CDR1 DFQATT, CDR2 SNEGSKA (reference sequence). The DNA of the CDR3 is TGCAGTGCTGCCCCTGAGCGCGAGCAGTACTTC. Residues: CSAAPEREQYF.

V gene TRBV5-4 combines with J gene TRBJ2-3, with TRBD2 identical over 9 bases. CDR1 and CDR2 (germline): SGHNT, YYREEE (reference sequence). This CDR3 spans 15 amino acids. V trimming: 5 bases; J trimming: 6 bases; junction bases outside the gene matches: 10. The DNA for the CDR3 is TGTGCCAGCAGTTTTTTAGCGGGAGAGGTGGATACGCAGTATTTT. It yields the protein CASSFLAGEVDTQYF.

V usage is TRBV5-1 and J usage is TRBJ1-4, with a weak D call TRBD1 (6 bases). Germline V gene data show CDR1 as SGHRS and CDR2 as YFSETQ. Trimming left V 4 bases short and J 2 bases short, with 12 bases between. The CDR3 consists of 15 residues. This chain's CDR3 is CASSPLTGTNEKLFF. Here the CDR3 DNA reads TGCGCCAGCAGCCCTCTCACAGGGACTAATGAAAAACTGTTTTTT.

This clone has only a few counts. This sequence joins TRBV4-1 and TRBJ2-3; 10 bases agree with TRBD2. The junction had 8 bases not matched to a gene; V was cut back by 4 bases and J by 1 base. Germline V CDR1 and CDR2: MGHRA, YSYEKL. The CDR3 length is 17 residues. This CDR3 reads CASSRITGTSGTDTQYF. In DNA form, the CDR3 reads TGCGCCAGCAGCCGGATCACCGGGACTAGCGGCACAGATACGCAGTATTTT.

The J gene is TRBJ1-5, the V gene TRBV28; D is possibly TRBD1 (6 bases). The V end was cut by 8 bases, the J end by 2 bases, with 13 bases between. Per germline, CDR1 MDHEN and CDR2 SYDVKM. This CDR3 has 14 amino acids. The DNA for the CDR3 is TGTGCCAGCGCACAGGGTCGGGGCAATCAGCCCCAGCATTTT. Its translation is CASAQGRGNQPQHF.